This T cell receptor (beta chain) was found in a study of blood T cell repertoires in COVID-19. Study at large: The United States, Italy and Spain provided the acute and convalescent COVID-19 samples. PBMCs, B-cell-depleted T cells, or T cells were the source of the cDNA or gDNA that made up the material.

Trimming pared 4 bases from V and 2 bases from J, leaving 10 bases between. This CDR3 spans 14 amino acids. CDR1 is SGHRS, CDR2 YFSETQ, per germline. TCRdb's table, derived via immunoSEQ multiplex PCR, lists solely in-frame clones and lacks some. The sample contains about 200,000 clones, 65% to 85% of which appear only once. This chain joins TRBV5-1 and TRBJ1-3, with D possibly matching TRBD1 (6 bases). The sequence came from a middle-aged man with acute or convalescent COVID-19. Sequenced sample: peripheral blood. Written as DNA, the CDR3 is TGCGCCAGCAGCCCAGGGGCCACTGGAAACACCATATATTTT. Encoded protein: CASSPGATGNTIYF.